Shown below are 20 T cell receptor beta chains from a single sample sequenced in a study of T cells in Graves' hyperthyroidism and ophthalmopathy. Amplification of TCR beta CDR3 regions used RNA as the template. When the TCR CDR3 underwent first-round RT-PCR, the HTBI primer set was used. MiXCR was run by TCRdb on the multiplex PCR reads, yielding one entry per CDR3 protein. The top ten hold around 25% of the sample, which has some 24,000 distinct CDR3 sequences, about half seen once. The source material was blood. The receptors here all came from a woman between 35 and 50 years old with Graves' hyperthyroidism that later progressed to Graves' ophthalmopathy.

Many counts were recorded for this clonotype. The CDR3 reads CASSSGTSGAYNEQFF. In nucleotides, the CDR3 is TGTGCCAGCAGCTCAGGGACTAGCGGGGCCTACAATGAGCAGTTCTTC. V is TRBV5-4 and J is TRBJ2-1; TRBD2 aligns across 13 bases. The CDR3 is made up of 16 amino acids. Germline CDR1 reads SGHNT; CDR2 reads YYREEE (reference sequence). With 3 bases clipped from V and 2 bases from J, the junction kept 2 bases outside the gene matches.

The CDR3 DNA sequence: TGTGCCAGCAGCCCAACTGGCTACGAGCAGTACTTC. It translates to CASSPTGYEQYF. The rearrangement uses TRBV7-9 and TRBJ2-7; D not resolved. Germline V gives CDR1 SEHNR, CDR2 FQNEAQ (reference sequence). CDR3 length: 12 amino acids. V was pared by 5 bases and J by 3 bases, with 8 bases between.

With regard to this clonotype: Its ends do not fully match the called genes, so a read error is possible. CDR3 residues: CAGSSQGSGSPLHF. The CDR3 DNA is TGTGCCGGCAGCTCTCAGGGGAGTGGCTCACCCCTCCACTTT. This chain links TRBV7-3 with TRBJ1-6; the D gene is possibly TRBD1 (6 bases). The germline gives CDR1 SGHTA, CDR2 FQGTGA. The length of the CDR3 is 14 residues.

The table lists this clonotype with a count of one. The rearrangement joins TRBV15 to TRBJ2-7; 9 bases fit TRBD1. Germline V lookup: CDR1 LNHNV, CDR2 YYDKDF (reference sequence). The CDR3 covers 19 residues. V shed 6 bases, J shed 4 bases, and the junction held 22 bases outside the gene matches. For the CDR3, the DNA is TGTGCCACCAGAAAGAACAGGGACAGGGATTATAGGGGGAGTTACGAGCAGTACTTC. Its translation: CATRKNRDRDYRGSYEQYF. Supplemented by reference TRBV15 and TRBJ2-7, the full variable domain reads DAMVIQNPRYQVTQFGKPVTLSCSQTLNHNVMYWYQQKSSQAPKLLFHYYDKDFNNEADTPDNFQSRRPNTSFCFLDIRSPGLGDTAMYLCATRKNRDRDYRGSYEQYFGPGTRLTVT.

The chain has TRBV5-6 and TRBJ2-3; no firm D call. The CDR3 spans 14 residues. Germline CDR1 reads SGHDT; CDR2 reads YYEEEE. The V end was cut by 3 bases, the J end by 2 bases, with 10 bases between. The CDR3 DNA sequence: TGTGCCAGCAGCTATAGCAAGTCCACAGATACGCAGTATTTT. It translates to CASSYSKSTDTQYF.

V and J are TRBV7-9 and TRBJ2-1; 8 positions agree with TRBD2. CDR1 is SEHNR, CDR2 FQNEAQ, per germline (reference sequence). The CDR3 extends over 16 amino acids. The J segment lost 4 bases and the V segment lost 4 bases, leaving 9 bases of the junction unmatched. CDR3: CASSYHATSVYNEQFF. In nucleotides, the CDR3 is TGTGCCAGCAGCTATCACGCGACTAGCGTATACAATGAGCAGTTCTTC.

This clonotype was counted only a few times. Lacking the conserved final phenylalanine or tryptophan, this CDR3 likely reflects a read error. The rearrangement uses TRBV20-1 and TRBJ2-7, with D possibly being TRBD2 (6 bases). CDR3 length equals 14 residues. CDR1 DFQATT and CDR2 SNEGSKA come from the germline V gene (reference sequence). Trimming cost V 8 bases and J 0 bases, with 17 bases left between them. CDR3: CSTPHGGYSYEQYL. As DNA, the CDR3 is TGCAGTACCCCACATGGGGGGTACTCCTACGAGCAGTACCTC.

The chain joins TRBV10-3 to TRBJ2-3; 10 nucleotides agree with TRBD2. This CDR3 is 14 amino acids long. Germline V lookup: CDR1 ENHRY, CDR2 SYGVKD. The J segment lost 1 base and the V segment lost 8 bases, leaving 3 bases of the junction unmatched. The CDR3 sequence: CAISGTSGTDTQYF. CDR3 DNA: TGTGCCATCTCCGGGACTAGCGGCACAGATACGCAGTATTTT.

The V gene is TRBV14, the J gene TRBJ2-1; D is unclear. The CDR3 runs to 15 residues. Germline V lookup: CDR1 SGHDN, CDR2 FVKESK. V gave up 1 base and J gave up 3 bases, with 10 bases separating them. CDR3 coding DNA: TGTGCCAGCAGCCAAGTTAACAGCAACTACAATGAGCAGTTCTTC. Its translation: CASSQVNSNYNEQFF.

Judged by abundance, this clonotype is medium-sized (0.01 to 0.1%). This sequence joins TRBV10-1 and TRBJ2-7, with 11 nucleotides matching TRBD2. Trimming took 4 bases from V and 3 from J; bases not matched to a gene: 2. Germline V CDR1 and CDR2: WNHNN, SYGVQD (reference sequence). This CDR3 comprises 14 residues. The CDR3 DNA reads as TGCGCCAGCAGTGTTGGGACTAGCGGCTACGAGCAGTACTTC. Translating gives CASSVGTSGYEQYF.

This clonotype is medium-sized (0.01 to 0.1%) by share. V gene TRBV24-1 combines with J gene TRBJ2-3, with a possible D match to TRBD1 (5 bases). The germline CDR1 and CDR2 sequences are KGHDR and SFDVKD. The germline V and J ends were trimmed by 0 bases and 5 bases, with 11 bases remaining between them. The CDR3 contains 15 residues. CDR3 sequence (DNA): TGTGCCACCAGTGATTTGGGGGCCGAGGTAGATACGCAGTATTTT. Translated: CATSDLGAEVDTQYF.

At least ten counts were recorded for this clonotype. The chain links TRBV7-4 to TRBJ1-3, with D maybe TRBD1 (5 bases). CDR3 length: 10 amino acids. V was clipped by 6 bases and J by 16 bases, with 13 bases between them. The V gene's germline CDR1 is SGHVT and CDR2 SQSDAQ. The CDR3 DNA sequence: TGTGCCAGCAGGTCCGGGACGTACTATTTT. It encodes CASRSGTYYF.

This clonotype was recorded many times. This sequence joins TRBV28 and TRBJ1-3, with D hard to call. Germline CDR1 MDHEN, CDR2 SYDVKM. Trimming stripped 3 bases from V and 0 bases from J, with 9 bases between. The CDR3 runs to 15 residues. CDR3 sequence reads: CASSFGGPSGNTIYF. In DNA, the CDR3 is TGTGCCAGCAGTTTTGGAGGCCCCTCTGGAAACACCATATATTTT.

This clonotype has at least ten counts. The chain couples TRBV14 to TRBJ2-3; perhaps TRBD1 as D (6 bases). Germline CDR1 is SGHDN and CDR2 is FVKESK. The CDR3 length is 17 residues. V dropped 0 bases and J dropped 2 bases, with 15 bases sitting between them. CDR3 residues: CASSQETGRGYTDTQYF. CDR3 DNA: TGTGCCAGCAGCCAAGAAACAGGCAGGGGATACACAGATACGCAGTATTTT.

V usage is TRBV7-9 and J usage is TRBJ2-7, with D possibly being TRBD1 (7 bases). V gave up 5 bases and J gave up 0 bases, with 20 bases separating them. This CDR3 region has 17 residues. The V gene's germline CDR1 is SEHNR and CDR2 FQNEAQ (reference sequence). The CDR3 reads CASSPEGGGMRSYEQYF. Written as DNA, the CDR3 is TGTGCCAGCAGCCCAGAAGGGGGCGGGATGCGCTCCTACGAGCAGTACTTC. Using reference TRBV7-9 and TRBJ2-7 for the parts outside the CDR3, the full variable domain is DTGVSQNPRHKITKRGQNVTFRCDPISEHNRLYWYRQTLGQGPEFLTYFQNEAQLEKSRLLSDRFSAERPKGSFSTLEIQRTEQGDSAMYLCASSPEGGGMRSYEQYFGPGTRLTVT.

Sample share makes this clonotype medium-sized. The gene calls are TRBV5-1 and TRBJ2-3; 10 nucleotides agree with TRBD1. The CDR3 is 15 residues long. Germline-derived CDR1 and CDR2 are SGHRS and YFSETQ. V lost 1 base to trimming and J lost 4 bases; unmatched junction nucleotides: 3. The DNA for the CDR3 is TGCGCCAGCAGCTTGATGGGGACAGGGGCAGATACGCAGTATTTT. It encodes CASSLMGTGADTQYF.

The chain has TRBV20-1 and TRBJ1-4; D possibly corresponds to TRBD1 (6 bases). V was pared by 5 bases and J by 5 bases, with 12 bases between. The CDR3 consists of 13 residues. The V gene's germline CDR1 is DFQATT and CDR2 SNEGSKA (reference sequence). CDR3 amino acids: CSAVQGINEKLFF. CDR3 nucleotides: TGCAGTGCTGTACAGGGAATCAATGAAAAACTGTTTTTT.

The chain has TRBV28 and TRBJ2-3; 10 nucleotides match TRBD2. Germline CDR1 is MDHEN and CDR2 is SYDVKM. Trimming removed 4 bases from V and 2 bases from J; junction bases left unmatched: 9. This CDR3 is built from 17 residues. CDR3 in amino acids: CASSWTPSGGDTDTQYF. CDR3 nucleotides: TGTGCCAGCAGTTGGACCCCTAGCGGGGGAGACACAGATACGCAGTATTTT. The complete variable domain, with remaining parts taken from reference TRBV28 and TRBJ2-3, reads DVKVTQSSRYLVKRTGEKVFLECVQDMDHENMFWYRQDPGLGLRLIYFSYDVKMKEKGDIPEGYSVSREKKERFSLILESASTNQTSMYLCASSWTPSGGDTDTQYFGPGTRLTVL.

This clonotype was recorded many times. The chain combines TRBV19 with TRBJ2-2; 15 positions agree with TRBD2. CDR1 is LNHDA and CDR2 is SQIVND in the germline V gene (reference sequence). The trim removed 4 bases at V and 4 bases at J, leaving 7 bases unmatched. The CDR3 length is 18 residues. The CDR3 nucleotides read TGTGCCAGTAGTAAAGGACTAGCGGGAGGGGTTAGCACCGGGGAGCTGTTTTTT. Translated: CASSKGLAGGVSTGELFF.

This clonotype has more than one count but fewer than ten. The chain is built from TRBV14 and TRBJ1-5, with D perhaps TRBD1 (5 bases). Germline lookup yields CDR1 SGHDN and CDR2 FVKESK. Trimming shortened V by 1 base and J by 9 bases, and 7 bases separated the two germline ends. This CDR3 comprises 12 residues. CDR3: CASSQGGGPQHF. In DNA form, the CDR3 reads TGTGCCAGCAGCCAAGGGGGGGGGCCCCAGCATTTT.